This T cell receptor (beta chain) was identified during a study of blood T cells in healthy people across ages. PCR was performed a second time for about 6 to 11 cycles using a sample-barcoded 5' primer and a J-beta primer mix. MiXCR was run by TCRdb on the 5' RACE reads, yielding one entry per CDR3 protein. This table holds over 600,000 distinct CDR3 sequences, more than 50% found once. General study points: Correlation between TCR beta diversity and naive T cell percentage was strong.

It was ten milliliters of peripheral blood that were drawn from each donor. Extracted total RNA amounted to at least 6 micrograms for each sample. Trimming shortened V by 1 base and J by 5 bases, and 18 bases separated the two germline ends. This CDR3 spans 17 amino acids. The germline V gene has CDR1 SGHVS and CDR2 FQNEAQ. Concerning this clonotype: The antigen remains undetermined.

The sample was blood. This TCR came from a middle-aged man in good health. V and J are TRBV7-8 and TRBJ2-1; possible D gene TRBD1, 5 bases. In nucleotides, the CDR3 is TGTGCCAGCAGCTTAGGGGGCGCCCCGTCCATGCACAATGAGCAGTTCTTC. It specifies CASSLGGAPSMHNEQFF.